The subject of this entry is one T cell receptor (beta chain). TCRdb's copy holds only in-frame clones and misses some; the assay was immunoSEQ multiplex PCR. The sample gives roughly 2,000,000 clones, approximately 92% of which show up once; approximately 1.7% is in the top ten. The germline V and J ends were trimmed by 6 bases and 2 bases, with 6 bases remaining between them. The CDR3 extends over 11 amino acids. Germline CDR1 reads SQVTM; CDR2 reads ANQGSEA. Naive CD8 cells lacked CD45RO, underwent positive selection for CCR7 and left out terminally differentiated effector memory CD45RA+ cells. Adult Caucasians living in Nashville, Tennessee made up all of the donors. These data belong to a study of shared clonotypes between healthy human individuals. Study details: Each donor's CD4 naive and CD4 memory cells filled three plates apiece, CD8 naive two, and CD8 memory one.

Sample: naive CD8+ T cells from PBMCs. The V and J genes are TRBV29-1 and TRBJ2-3; D uncertain. The TCR was taken from a man between 18 and 35 years old in good health. Some clones in this sample may be carry-over from other donors' samples. CDR3 DNA sequence: TGCAGCGTCAGAATCACAGATACGCAGTATTTT. The encoded protein is CSVRITDTQYF.